This entry lists 31 T cell receptor beta chains sequenced from one sample in a study of blood T cells in healthy people across ages. For the second PCR, which ran for about 7 to 11 cycles, a sample-barcoded 5' primer and a J-beta primer mix were used. TCRdb fed the 5' RACE reads into MiXCR, producing one record per CDR3 protein. This sample yields 800,000 or so distinct CDR3 sequences, of which roughly 25% are seen a single time; 3.7% belongs to the top ten. The data were also submitted as part of a second study, on T cells of mothers and their children.

Sequencing input: blood. The receptor set was obtained from a boy aged 5 to 17 in good health.

This clonotype showed up just a few times. This chain joins TRBV18 and TRBJ2-1; D gene uncertain. Deletions cut 4 bases from V and 0 bases from J, with 10 bases between. CDR1 and CDR2 (germline): KGHSH, LQKENI. The CDR3 runs 15 residues. CDR3 loop: CASSRAASSYNEQFF. DNA for the CDR3: TGTGCCAGCTCACGTGCGGCTAGCTCCTACAATGAGCAGTTCTTC.

This clonotype turned up a few times. This sequence joins TRBV27 and TRBJ2-5; the match to TRBD2 covers 8 bases. TRBJ2-1 explains the end of the DNA better; the J call may be wrong. The CDR3 extends over 15 amino acids. CDR1 and CDR2 from the germline V gene are MNHEY and SMNVEV (reference sequence). This CDR3 reads CASSYTSGLGGEQFF. In DNA, the CDR3 is TGTGCCAGCAGTTATACTAGCGGCCTGGGAGGAGAGCAGTTCTTC.

This clonotype was picked up many times. The chain combines TRBV7-2 with TRBJ2-3; 12 nucleotides align to TRBD2. The length of the CDR3 is 16 residues. V was pared by 5 bases and J by 6 bases, with 9 bases of the junction left unmatched. The germline CDR1 and CDR2 sequences are SGHTA and FQGNSA. The CDR3, as DNA: TGTGCCAGCAGCGAAGAGGGACTAGCGGGCCAGGATACGCAGTATTTT. This sequence encodes CASSEEGLAGQDTQYF. Using reference TRBV7-2 and TRBJ2-3 for the parts outside the CDR3, the full variable domain is GAGVSQSPSNKVTEKGKDVELRCDPISGHTALYWYRQSLGQGLEFLIYFQGNSAPDKSGLPSDRFSAERTGGSVSTLTIQRTQQEDSAVYLCASSEEGLAGQDTQYFGPGTRLTVL.

This chain connects TRBV5-1 to TRBJ2-5, with D perhaps matching TRBD2 (6 bases). The DNA end is a closer match to TRBJ2-7, so the J assignment may be wrong. In germline, CDR1 is SGHRS, CDR2 YFSETQ. The CDR3 sequence is 16 residues long. CDR3 coding DNA: TGCGCCAGCAGCCAGGAGGGTTCCAGGGAAACCTACGAGCAGTACTTC. Its protein product is CASSQEGSRETYEQYF.

This clonotype was counted only a few times. A read error may account for a junction end that differs from germline. The chain recombines TRBV5-1 with TRBJ2-5; 9 nucleotides line up with TRBD1. Germline V gene lookup returns CDR1 SGHRS and CDR2 YFSETQ. This CDR3 contains 15 residues. CDR3 bases: TGCGCCAGCAGCGGACCCGGGACAGGGCAAGAGGCCCAGTACTTC. Amino acids: CASSGPGTGQEAQYF.

This clonotype was seen more than once but under ten times. The rearrangement uses TRBV7-2 and TRBJ2-6; 7 positions match TRBD2. This CDR3 is 14 amino acids long. V lost 10 bases and J lost 1; bases outside the gene matches: 4. In germline, CDR1 is SGHTA, CDR2 FQGNSA. The CDR3 DNA sequence: TGTGCCACCCGGGGAGGGTCTGGGGCCAACGTCCTGACTTTC. Amino acid sequence: CATRGGSGANVLTF. Combining the CDR3 with reference TRBV7-2 and TRBJ2-6 gives the whole variable domain GAGVSQSPSNKVTEKGKDVELRCDPISGHTALYWYRQSLGQGLEFLIYFQGNSAPDKSGLPSDRFSAERTGGSVSTLTIQRTQQEDSAVYLCATRGGSGANVLTFGAGSRLTVL.

This clonotype was seen only a few times. The chain joins TRBV7-9 to TRBJ2-2; TRBD1 aligns across 8 bases. The ends lost 5 bases at V and 0 bases at J; junction bases unmatched: 8. This CDR3 contains 17 residues. CDR1 SEHNR and CDR2 FQNEAQ come from the germline V gene (reference sequence). CDR3 loop: CASSRADRGPNTGELFF. In DNA form, the CDR3 reads TGTGCCAGCAGCCGAGCTGACAGGGGCCCGAACACCGGGGAGCTGTTTTTT.

This clonotype has only a few counts. The chain recombines TRBV29-1 with TRBJ2-1; the D gene is possibly TRBD2 (7 bases). This CDR3 contains 18 residues. Germline CDR1 SQVTM, CDR2 ANQGSEA. V lost 8 bases and J lost 4, with 30 bases in between. The CDR3: CSNIGLRGESGKYNEQFF. Here the CDR3 DNA reads TGCAGCAACATCGGCCTGAGGGGGGAGAGCGGGAAATACAATGAGCAGTTCTTC.

The chain has TRBV20-1 and TRBJ2-2, with a weak D call TRBD2 (7 bases). V lost 2 bases and J lost 3, with 19 bases in between. Germline V lookup: CDR1 DFQATT, CDR2 SNEGSKA (reference sequence). The CDR3 loop spans 17 amino acids. Written as DNA, the CDR3 is TGCAGTGCTAGAAGAAAAGGGGGGAGGGATTACACCGGGGAGCTGTTTTTT. Protein product: CSARRKGGRDYTGELFF.

The V and J genes are TRBV7-9 and TRBJ2-5; D is unresolved. Per germline, CDR1 SEHNR and CDR2 FQNEAQ (reference sequence). V was cut by 5 bases and J by 2 bases, with 24 bases left in between. The CDR3 runs 18 residues. The chain's CDR3 is CASSQLGQPFEYQETQYF. The CDR3 DNA sequence: TGTGCCAGCAGCCAACTGGGTCAGCCGTTTGAATATCAAGAGACCCAGTACTTC.

This chain joins TRBV2 and TRBJ1-2; 8 bases map to TRBD1. CDR3 size: 15 residues. The germline gives CDR1 SNHLY, CDR2 FYNNEI. V shed 8 bases and J 5 bases; nucleotides not matched to a gene: 13. Written as DNA, the CDR3 is TGTGCCAGCGGGGGACAGGCGAAGAAGGTTTATGGCTACACCTTC. Residues: CASGGQAKKVYGYTF.

The chain is built from TRBV7-9 and TRBJ2-7, with D possibly matching TRBD1 (6 bases). CDR3 length: 15 amino acids. The V end was cut by 5 bases, the J end by 0 bases, with 14 bases between. Looked up from germline, CDR1 is SEHNR and CDR2 is FQNEAQ (reference sequence). DNA of the CDR3: TGTGCCAGCAGCATACACAGGGCTCTCTCCTACGAGCAGTACTTC. This encodes CASSIHRALSYEQYF.

In this sample, this clonotype turned up many times. The junction and the germline gene differ at one end; a read error may be behind it. The chain carries TRBV7-6 and TRBJ2-3, with 10 bases that match TRBD2. This CDR3 has 14 amino acids. Germline loops: CDR1 SGHVS, CDR2 FNYEAQ. The CDR3 region is CASSLAGGADTQYF. The CDR3 DNA follows: TGTGCCAGCAGTTTAGCGGGAGGAGCAGATACGCAGTATTTT.

The CDR3 is CASSSQQGARNNEQFF. Written as DNA, the CDR3 is TGCGCCAGCAGCTCGCAACAGGGGGCGCGTAACAATGAGCAGTTCTTC. The chain is built from TRBV5-1 and TRBJ2-1; TRBD1 aligns across 9 bases. Germline CDR1 and CDR2: SGHRS and YFSETQ. The J segment lost 5 bases and the V segment lost 3 bases, leaving 9 bases of the junction unmatched. This CDR3 is 16 amino acids long. Based on the CDR3 plus reference TRBV5-1 and TRBJ2-1, the full variable domain is KAGVTQTPRYLIKTRGQQVTLSCSPISGHRSVSWYQQTPGQGLQFLFEYFSETQRNKGNFPGRFSGRQFSNSRSEMNVSTLELGDSALYLCASSSQQGARNNEQFFGPGTRLTVL.

Only a few counts were recorded for this clonotype. The chain uses TRBV28 and TRBJ2-3, with D unclear. Germline loops: CDR1 MDHEN, CDR2 SYDVKM. The CDR3 totals 15 residues. Trimming pared 6 bases from V and 4 bases from J, leaving 17 bases between. As DNA, the CDR3 is TGTGCCAGCAGCCAGGTGGCAGTTTATCCAGATACGCAGTATTTT. It encodes CASSQVAVYPDTQYF.

About this clonotype: A junction end diverges from the germline sequence, so it may reflect a read error. J is TRBJ2-5 and V is TRBV4-3; 8 bases fit TRBD2. Germline CDR1 reads LGHNA; CDR2 reads YSLEER. The CDR3 covers 15 residues. The CDR3 DNA sequence: TGCGCCAGCAACCAAACCGGGACTAGCCAAGAGACCCAGTACTTC. As protein: CASNQTGTSQETQYF.

This clonotype was detected only a few times. V is TRBV6-5 and J is TRBJ1-2; the D is unclear. Germline V gene data show CDR1 as MNHEY and CDR2 as SVGAGI. The CDR3 is 15 residues long. Trimming took 2 bases from V and 4 from J, leaving 14 bases between them. CDR3 protein: CASSYGLARSYGYTF. Written as DNA, the CDR3 is TGTGCCAGCAGTTACGGGCTCGCACGGTCCTATGGCTACACCTTC.

Regarding this clonotype: Likely a read error: the CDR3 ends without its conserved phenylalanine or tryptophan. V usage is TRBV13 and J usage is TRBJ2-7; the match to TRBD2 covers 8 bases. After removal of 5 bases from V and 0 bases from J, the junction contained 9 bases not matched to a gene. Germline lookup yields CDR1 PRHDT and CDR2 FYEKMQ (reference sequence). The CDR3 totals 16 residues. The CDR3 sequence is CASSTRTSGSSYEQYL. CDR3 coding DNA: TGTGCCAGCAGCACTCGAACTAGCGGTAGCTCCTACGAGCAGTACCTC.

The CDR3 DNA reads TGTGCCAGCAGTAACGGAGAGACAGGGCCCTGCGAGCAGTACTTC. This sequence encodes CASSNGETGPCEQYF. V gene TRBV28 combines with J gene TRBJ2-5; 7 nucleotides agree with TRBD1. The assigned J gene may be wrong: the sequence end matches TRBJ2-7 better. This CDR3 spans 15 amino acids. The germline CDR1 and CDR2 sequences are MDHEN and SYDVKM.

This chain joins TRBV6-2 or TRBV6-3 and TRBJ2-2; D gene uncertain. CDR1 is MNHEY and CDR2 is SVGEGT in the germline V gene. V was pared by 6 bases and J by 8 bases, with 10 bases between. The CDR3 has 12 amino acids. CDR3 residues: CASSDWMGELFF. DNA for the CDR3: TGTGCCAGCAGCGACTGGATGGGGGAGCTGTTTTTT.

The chain links TRBV12-3 or TRBV12-4 to TRBJ2-5; no clear D. The CDR3 runs to 15 residues. The germline V and J ends were trimmed by 1 base and 4 bases, with 13 bases remaining between them. The CDR3 loop reads CASSLVLRSPETQYF. The CDR3 coding sequence is TGTGCCAGCAGTTTAGTCTTGCGTAGTCCAGAGACCCAGTACTTC.

V and J are TRBV24-1 and TRBJ2-2, with unresolved D. From germline, CDR1 is KGHDR and CDR2 SFDVKD. V was clipped by 1 base and J by 6 bases, with 14 bases between them. The CDR3 contains 16 residues. CDR3 sequence: CATSDLPPRMAGELFF. The CDR3 nucleotides read TGTGCCACCAGTGATTTACCGCCCCGGATGGCCGGGGAGCTGTTTTTT.

There are a few counts of this clonotype. This chain uses TRBV7-9 with TRBJ1-1; D perhaps matches TRBD1 (5 bases). Trimming removed 2 bases from V and 0 bases from J, with 10 bases in between. The length of the CDR3 is 15 residues. Germline values: CDR1 SEHNR, CDR2 FQNEAQ (reference sequence). The DNA for the CDR3 is TGTGCCAGCAGCTTAACCCGGGACCTGAACACTGAAGCTTTCTTT. Protein sequence: CASSLTRDLNTEAFF. Supplemented by reference TRBV7-9 and TRBJ1-1, the full variable domain reads DTGVSQNPRHKITKRGQNVTFRCDPISEHNRLYWYRQTLGQGPEFLTYFQNEAQLEKSRLLSDRFSAERPKGSFSTLEIQRTEQGDSAMYLCASSLTRDLNTEAFFGQGTRLTVV.

The rearrangement links TRBV20-1 to TRBJ2-6; 8 nucleotides align to TRBD1. The CDR3 runs to 14 residues. With V trimmed by 5 bases and J by 2 bases, 2 bases remained unmatched. Germline V gene data show CDR1 as DFQATT and CDR2 as SNEGSKA (reference sequence). The CDR3 loop is CSARTGTGANVLTF. CDR3 in DNA: TGCAGTGCTCGGACAGGGACTGGGGCCAACGTCCTGACTTTC.

This clonotype was detected many times. The chain employs TRBV20-1 and TRBJ1-1, with unresolved D. Looked up from germline, CDR1 is DFQATT and CDR2 is SNEGSKA (reference sequence). Trimming shortened V by 4 bases and J by 0 bases, and 12 bases separated the two germline ends. This CDR3 contains 14 residues. As DNA, the CDR3 is TGCAGTGCTAAGCCCGGTAGACTGAACACTGAAGCTTTCTTT. It translates to CSAKPGRLNTEAFF.

This clonotype was detected a few times. The CDR3 DNA reads as TGTGCCAGCAGCGCCGGGACTAGCCCGGACCAAGAGACCCAGTACTTC. It specifies CASSAGTSPDQETQYF. J is TRBJ2-5 and V is TRBV7-3; 9 positions match TRBD2. Trimming cost V 5 bases and J 0 bases; bases outside gene matches: 7. CDR3 length: 16 residues. Germline assignment: CDR1 SGHTA and CDR2 FQGTGA.

The chain recombines TRBV7-8 with TRBJ2-7; 9 bases match TRBD2. Germline V gives CDR1 SGHVS, CDR2 FQNEAQ. The CDR3 runs to 15 residues. The J segment lost 1 base and the V segment lost 6 bases, leaving 7 bases of the junction unmatched. The DNA of the CDR3 is TGTGCCAGCAGTTCCGCGGGAGGGGTTTCCTACGAGCAGTACTTC. The encoded protein is CASSSAGGVSYEQYF.

The V gene is TRBV4-3, the J gene TRBJ2-7; D gene uncertain. Trimming took off 0 bases at V and 4 bases at J, with 16 bases between the two ends. The CDR3 runs to 16 residues. Per germline, CDR1 LGHNA and CDR2 YSLEER. The CDR3, as DNA: TGCGCCAGCAGCCAAGATCTGGAGACATCACAATACGAGCAGTACTTC. Its protein is CASSQDLETSQYEQYF.

This clonotype showed up many times. V and J are TRBV4-3 and TRBJ2-7, with D perhaps matching TRBD1 (6 bases). The V end was cut by 4 bases, the J end by 1 base, with 11 bases between. The CDR3 has 14 residues. Germline lookup yields CDR1 LGHNA and CDR2 YSLEER. This CDR3 is CASSPTTGSYEQYF. Written as DNA, the CDR3 is TGCGCCAGCAGCCCCACGACAGGATCCTACGAGCAGTACTTC.

This clonotype showed up just a few times. The DNA for the CDR3 is TGTGCCAGCATCAGAGACAGGGTCAGCACAGATACGCAGTATTTT. Translated: CASIRDRVSTDTQYF. The chain recombines TRBV21-1 with TRBJ2-3; the table gives TRBD1 as D, unverified against the DNA. TRBV21-1 is a pseudogene. This CDR3 contains 15 residues.

About this clonotype: An end of the junction does not agree with germline; a read error may underlie this. The chain employs TRBV7-7 and TRBJ2-1; TRBD2 might be the D (6 bases). This CDR3 has 17 residues. Germline CDR1 and CDR2: SSHAT and FNYEAQ (reference sequence). The chain's CDR3 is CASSLGGGYGSYNEQFF. The CDR3 DNA reads TGTGCTAGCAGCTTAGGTGGGGGGTATGGCTCCTACAATGAGCAGTTCTTC.